These 22 T cell receptor beta chains were sequenced from one sample in a study of cytomegalovirus exposure and HLA in healthy donors. The PCR contained 60 Vbeta and 13 Jbeta primers. TCRdb's copy holds only in-frame clones and misses some; the assay was immunoSEQ multiplex PCR. The table records about 140,000 clones, about three quarters of them present only once. Input material: PBMCs. These receptors all stem from a woman aged 40 to 49 in good health and CMV-seronegative.

The rearrangement uses TRBV7-6 and TRBJ2-7; no clear D gene. Germline lookup yields CDR1 SGHVS and CDR2 FNYEAQ. The CDR3 has 12 residues. Trimming pared 5 bases from V and 6 bases from J, leaving 11 bases between. CDR3 residues: CASSLEYGEQYF. In DNA, the CDR3 is TGTGCCAGCAGCCTGGAGTATGGCGAGCAGTACTTC.

J is TRBJ2-3 and V is TRBV5-1, with D possibly TRBD1 on 5 matching bases. This CDR3 spans 15 amino acids. V was shortened by 7 bases and J by 0 bases, with 15 bases between the two germline ends. From germline, CDR1 is SGHRS and CDR2 YFSETQ. CDR3 protein: CASRQTATSTDTQYF. The CDR3 nucleotides read TGCGCCAGCCGACAGACAGCGACTAGCACAGATACGCAGTATTTT.

The chain is built from TRBV5-8 and TRBJ2-6; 7 nucleotides match TRBD2. CDR3 length equals 17 residues. Germline CDR1 reads SGHTS; CDR2 reads YDEGEE. The V and J ends lost 1 base and 2 bases, in that order; junction bases with no gene match: 6. The CDR3 loop reads CASSLQYGTTGANVLTF. CDR3 nucleotide sequence: TGTGCCAGCAGCTTGCAATATGGGACTACTGGGGCCAACGTCCTGACTTTC.

This clone was recorded only once. The chain recombines TRBV13 with TRBJ1-1, with D tentatively TRBD1 (6 bases). CDR1 is PRHDT, CDR2 FYEKMQ, per germline (reference sequence). The V and J ends lost 3 bases and 11 bases respectively, with 16 bases between them. The CDR3 has 13 amino acids. The CDR3 sequence is CASSLRGAVGAFF. The DNA for the CDR3 is TGTGCCAGCAGCTTGCGGGGGGCGGTTGGGGCTTTCTTT.

Remarks on this clone: Relative to the germline gene, one junction end is altered; a read error may explain this. The chain links TRBV7-9 to TRBJ2-2, with 11 bases lining up with TRBD1. Per the germline V gene, CDR1 is SEHNR and CDR2 is FQNEAQ (reference sequence). The CDR3 spans 16 residues. The CDR3: CSSSSGQGADTGELFF. The CDR3 DNA reads as TGTTCCAGCAGCTCCGGACAGGGGGCGGACACCGGGGAGCTGTTTTTT.

The chain joins TRBV5-8 to TRBJ2-3; 16 bases are shared with TRBD2. Germline lookup yields CDR1 SGHTS and CDR2 YDEGEE. This CDR3 is 17 amino acids long. Losses at the gene ends were 6 bases for V and 5 bases for J; bases not matched to a gene: 9. The DNA for the CDR3 is TGTGCCAGCACCCCGGGACTAGCGGGGGGGTGGAGAGATACGCAGTATTTT. Its translation: CASTPGLAGGWRDTQYF.

This chain connects TRBV6-5 to TRBJ2-5, with TRBD2 as a possible D gene (5 bases). The germline gives CDR1 MNHEY, CDR2 SVGAGI. The CDR3 is made up of 14 amino acids. V lost 5 bases and J 1 base, leaving 11 bases between the germline ends. CDR3 amino acids: CASSERGIQETQYF. Here the CDR3 DNA reads TGTGCCAGCAGTGAACGAGGGATCCAAGAGACCCAGTACTTC.

The V call is TRBV7-8, the J call TRBJ2-3, with D perhaps matching TRBD1 (6 bases). The length of the CDR3 is 15 residues. In germline, CDR1 is SGHVS, CDR2 FQNEAQ. Trimming took 5 bases from V and 4 from J, leaving 16 bases between them. CDR3 amino acids: CASSIQQGVPDTQYF. The DNA for the CDR3 is TGTGCCAGCAGCATACAACAGGGAGTCCCAGATACGCAGTATTTT.

This chain uses TRBV9 with TRBJ2-5; no definite D call. V was clipped by 4 bases and J by 2 bases, with 9 bases between them. The length of the CDR3 is 13 residues. CDR1 and CDR2 from the germline V gene are SGDLS and YYNGEE. The CDR3 is CASSLNPQETQYF. CDR3 nucleotide sequence: TGTGCCAGCAGCTTAAATCCTCAAGAGACCCAGTACTTC.

The chain couples TRBV4-1 to TRBJ2-3; D is perhaps TRBD2 (5 bases). Germline lookup yields CDR1 MGHRA and CDR2 YSYEKL. The CDR3 has 14 residues. V was cut by 1 base and J by 4 bases, with 9 bases left in between. The CDR3 DNA reads as TGCGCCAGCAGCCAAGCCCCTAGCCCAGATACGCAGTATTTT. It yields the protein CASSQAPSPDTQYF.

The gene calls are TRBV7-2 and TRBJ2-5; possible D gene TRBD1, 6 bases. This CDR3 has 14 amino acids. Trimming cost V 1 base and J 4 bases, with 10 bases left between them. The V gene's germline CDR1 is SGHTA and CDR2 FQGNSA. Here the CDR3 reads CASSLESRGETQYF. As DNA, the CDR3 is TGTGCCAGCAGCTTAGAGAGCAGGGGAGAGACCCAGTACTTC.

V is TRBV4-1 and J is TRBJ2-3, with 10 bases fitting TRBD1. The CDR3 contains 16 residues. J was trimmed by 4 bases and V by 2 bases; bases with no gene match: 6. CDR1 and CDR2 from the germline V gene are MGHRA and YSYEKL. CDR3 in DNA: TGCGCCAGCAGCCAACGGGACAGGGGTTCCGCAGATACGCAGTATTTT. It codes for CASSQRDRGSADTQYF.

The chain links TRBV7-9 to TRBJ2-3; 11 nucleotides match TRBD2. Germline V gene lookup returns CDR1 SEHNR and CDR2 FQNEAQ (reference sequence). V shed 4 bases, J shed 0 bases, and the junction held 6 bases outside the gene matches. CDR3 length: 17 residues. The CDR3 spells CASSWPLAGGSTDTQYF. CDR3 nucleotide sequence: TGTGCCAGCAGCTGGCCGCTAGCGGGGGGAAGCACAGATACGCAGTATTTT.

This chain joins TRBV5-1 and TRBJ1-5, with 8 positions matching TRBD1. Germline trimming cut 4 bases from V and 2 bases from J; bases unmatched to any gene: 5. CDR3 size: 15 residues. Germline CDR1 is SGHRS and CDR2 is YFSETQ. CDR3 loop: CASSQTGEGNQPQHF. The CDR3 bases are TGCGCCAGCAGCCAGACAGGGGAGGGCAATCAGCCCCAGCATTTT. The entire variable domain, with the rest obtained from reference TRBV5-1 and TRBJ1-5, is as follows: KAGVTQTPRYLIKTRGQQVTLSCSPISGHRSVSWYQQTPGQGLQFLFEYFSETQRNKGNFPGRFSGRQFSNSRSEMNVSTLELGDSALYLCASSQTGEGNQPQHFGDGTRLSIL.

J is TRBJ2-3 and V is TRBV6-6; a weak D match, TRBD2 (5 bases). The CDR3 is 15 amino acids. Germline V gene lookup returns CDR1 MNHNY and CDR2 SVGAGI (reference sequence). Deletions cut 6 bases from V and 0 bases from J, with 13 bases between. The CDR3 here is CASSPGTASTDTQYF. CDR3 DNA sequence: TGTGCCAGCAGCCCGGGAACAGCTAGCACAGATACGCAGTATTTT.

This clone was observed a handful of times. J is TRBJ1-1 and V is TRBV4-1; possibly TRBD1 for D (5 bases). Trimming took off 0 bases at V and 10 bases at J, with 15 bases between the two ends. The CDR3 loop spans 14 amino acids. Per germline, CDR1 MGHRA and CDR2 YSYEKL. CDR3 in amino acids: CASSQDGAPQIAFF. CDR3 DNA: TGCGCCAGCAGCCAAGATGGGGCCCCCCAAATAGCTTTCTTT.

This clone occurred once. DNA of the CDR3: TGTGCCAGCAGCCAGTCCCTGGAGGGGTCTCTCAACCGGGGGGCCAACGTCCTGACTTTC. This codes for CASSQSLEGSLNRGANVLTF. The V call is TRBV4-2, the J call TRBJ2-6, with D possibly TRBD2 on 6 matching bases. The CDR3 has 20 amino acids. With 3 bases removed from V and 4 bases from J, the gap between germline ends came to 25 bases. Germline values: CDR1 LGHNA, CDR2 YNFKEQ.

This clone turned up a few times. The rearrangement uses TRBV11-2 and TRBJ1-5; D uncertain. Deletions cut 5 bases from V and 0 bases from J, with 11 bases between. The germline V gene has CDR1 SGHAT and CDR2 FQNNGV. CDR3 length: 15 residues. The CDR3 is CASSQDYYSNQPQHF. The DNA of the CDR3 is TGTGCCAGCAGCCAGGACTATTATAGCAATCAGCCCCAGCATTTT.

J is TRBJ2-5 and V is TRBV5-6, with D perhaps matching TRBD1 (6 bases). The CDR3 totals 13 residues. V shed 3 bases and J shed 2 bases, with 8 bases lying between them. The germline V gene has CDR1 SGHDT and CDR2 YYEEEE. The CDR3 protein is CASSYRVQETQYF. The CDR3 region has the DNA TGTGCCAGCAGCTACAGGGTTCAAGAGACCCAGTACTTC.

The V call is TRBV7-9, the J call TRBJ2-7; D is possibly TRBD2 (6 bases). The CDR3 is made up of 14 amino acids. Deletions cut 3 bases from V and 6 bases from J, with 15 bases between. The germline V gene encodes CDR1 SEHNR and CDR2 FQNEAQ (reference sequence). The CDR3 region is CASSFLSGDGEQYF. The CDR3 DNA is TGTGCCAGCAGCTTTCTATCGGGGGATGGCGAGCAGTACTTC. The variable domain in full, completed from reference TRBV7-9 and TRBJ2-7, reads DTGVSQNPRHKITKRGQNVTFRCDPISEHNRLYWYRQTLGQGPEFLTYFQNEAQLEKSRLLSDRFSAERPKGSFSTLEIQRTEQGDSAMYLCASSFLSGDGEQYFGPGTRLTVT.

The chain joins TRBV5-8 to TRBJ1-5; D perhaps matches TRBD1 (5 bases). This CDR3 has 16 amino acids. Germline lookup yields CDR1 SGHTS and CDR2 YDEGEE. Trimming cost V 5 bases and J 0 bases, with 15 bases left between them. CDR3 sequence reads: CASSSRQLLSNQPQHF. For the CDR3, the DNA is TGTGCCAGCAGTTCAAGACAGTTACTTAGCAATCAGCCCCAGCATTTT.

The rearrangement uses TRBV10-3 and TRBJ2-1, with 9 nucleotides matching TRBD2. There are 18 residues in the CDR3. After removal of 2 bases from V and 6 bases from J, the junction contained 14 bases not matched to a gene. Per germline, CDR1 ENHRY and CDR2 SYGVKD. DNA for the CDR3: TGTGCCATCAGTGAGACCCTAGGGACTAGCATAGTATCCAATGAGCAGTTCTTC. It encodes CAISETLGTSIVSNEQFF.